This T cell receptor (beta chain) is from a study of blood T cell repertoires in COVID-19. Turning to the study itself: Researchers got acute and convalescent COVID-19 samples from the United States, Italy and Spain. Sample material is recorded as cDNA or gDNA derived from T cells, B-cell-depleted T cells, or PBMCs.

In the study's own analysis: It was from reference gene primer amplification that nucleated cell counts were estimated. The repertoire was sequenced with immunoSEQ multiplex PCR; TCRdb's copy has only in-frame clones and lacks some. V and J calls and clone size follow that table, whereas D and trimming were derived from the DNA. The sample carries some 97,000 clones, 80% recorded once. What was sequenced was peripheral blood. The clonotype was recovered from a man in his sixties or seventies with active or convalescent COVID-19.

The CDR3 spells CASSRGQGANTGELFF. Here the CDR3 DNA reads TGTGCCAGTAGTAGGGGACAGGGGGCCAACACCGGGGAGCTGTTTTTT. V and J are TRBV19 and TRBJ2-2; 12 nucleotides align to TRBD1. The V gene's germline CDR1 is LNHDA and CDR2 SQIVND (reference sequence). CDR3 length: 16 residues. The V gene end was trimmed by 4 bases and the J gene end by 2 bases; junction bases not matched to a gene: 2. Drawing the rest from reference TRBV19 and TRBJ2-2, the complete variable domain is DGGITQSPKYLFRKEGQNVTLSCEQNLNHDAMYWYRQDPGQGLRLIYYSQIVNDFQKGDIAEGYSVSREKKESFPLTVTSAQKNPTAFYLCASSRGQGANTGELFFGEGSRLTVL.